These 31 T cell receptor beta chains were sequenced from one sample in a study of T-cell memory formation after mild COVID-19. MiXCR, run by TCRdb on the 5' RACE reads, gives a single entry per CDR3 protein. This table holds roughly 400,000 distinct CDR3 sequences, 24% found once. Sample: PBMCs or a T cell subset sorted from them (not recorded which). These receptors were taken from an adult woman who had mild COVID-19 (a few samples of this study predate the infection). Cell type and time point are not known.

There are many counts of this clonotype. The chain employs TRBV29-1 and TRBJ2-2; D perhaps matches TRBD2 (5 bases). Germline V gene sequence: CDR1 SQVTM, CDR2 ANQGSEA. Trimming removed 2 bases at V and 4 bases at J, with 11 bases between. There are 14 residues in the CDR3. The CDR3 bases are TGCAGCGTTGAATCCGGGGTGGCCACCGGGGAGCTGTTTTTT. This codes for CSVESGVATGELFF.

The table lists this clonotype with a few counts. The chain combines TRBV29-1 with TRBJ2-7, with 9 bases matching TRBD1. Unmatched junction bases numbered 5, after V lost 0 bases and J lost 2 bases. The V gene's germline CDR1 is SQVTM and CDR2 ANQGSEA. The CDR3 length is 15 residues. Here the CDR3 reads CSVEDGTGPTYEQYF. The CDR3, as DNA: TGCAGCGTTGAAGACGGGACAGGGCCGACCTACGAGCAGTACTTC.

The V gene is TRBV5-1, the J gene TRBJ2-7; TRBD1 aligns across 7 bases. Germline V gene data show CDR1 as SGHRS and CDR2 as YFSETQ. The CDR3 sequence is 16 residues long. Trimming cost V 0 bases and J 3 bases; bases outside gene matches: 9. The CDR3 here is CASSLVGGQPFYEQYF. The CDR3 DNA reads TGCGCCAGCAGCTTGGTAGGGGGACAGCCCTTCTACGAGCAGTACTTC.

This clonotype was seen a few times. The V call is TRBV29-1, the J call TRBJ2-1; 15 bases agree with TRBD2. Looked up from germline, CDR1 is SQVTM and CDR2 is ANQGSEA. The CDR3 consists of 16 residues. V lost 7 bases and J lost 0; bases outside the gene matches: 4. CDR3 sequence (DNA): TGCAGCGCCAGGACTAGCGGGGGGGCCTCCTACAATGAGCAGTTCTTC. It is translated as CSARTSGGASYNEQFF.

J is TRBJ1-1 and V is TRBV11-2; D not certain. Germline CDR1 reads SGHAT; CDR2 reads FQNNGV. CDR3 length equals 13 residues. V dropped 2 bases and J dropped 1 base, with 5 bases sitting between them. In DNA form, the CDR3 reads TGTGCCAGCAGCTTACACTGGAACACTGAAGCTTTCTTT. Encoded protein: CASSLHWNTEAFF. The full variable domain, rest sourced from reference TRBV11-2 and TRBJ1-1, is EAGVAQSPRYKIIEKRQSVAFWCNPISGHATLYWYQQILGQGPKLLIQFQNNGVVDDSQLPKDRFSAERLKGVDSTLKIQPAKLEDSAVYLCASSLHWNTEAFFGQGTRLTVV.

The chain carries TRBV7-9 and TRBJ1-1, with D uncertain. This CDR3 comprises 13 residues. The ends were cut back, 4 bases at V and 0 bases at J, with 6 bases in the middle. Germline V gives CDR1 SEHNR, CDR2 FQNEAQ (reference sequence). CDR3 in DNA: TGTGCCAGCAGCTCAGAGATGAACACTGAAGCTTTCTTT. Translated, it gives CASSSEMNTEAFF.

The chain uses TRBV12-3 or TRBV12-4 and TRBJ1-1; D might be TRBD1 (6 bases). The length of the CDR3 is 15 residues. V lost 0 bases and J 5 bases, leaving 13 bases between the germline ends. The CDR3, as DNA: TGTGCCAGCAGTTTAGCGGGGGCACCAAGGACTGAAGCTTTCTTT. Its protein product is CASSLAGAPRTEAFF.

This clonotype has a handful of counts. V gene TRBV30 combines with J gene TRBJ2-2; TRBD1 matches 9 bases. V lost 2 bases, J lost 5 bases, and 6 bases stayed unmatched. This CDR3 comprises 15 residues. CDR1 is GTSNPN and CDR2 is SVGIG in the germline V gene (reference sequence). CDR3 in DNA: TGTGCCTGGAGTTACTGGGACAGGGTGACCGGGGAGCTGTTTTTT. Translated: CAWSYWDRVTGELFF.

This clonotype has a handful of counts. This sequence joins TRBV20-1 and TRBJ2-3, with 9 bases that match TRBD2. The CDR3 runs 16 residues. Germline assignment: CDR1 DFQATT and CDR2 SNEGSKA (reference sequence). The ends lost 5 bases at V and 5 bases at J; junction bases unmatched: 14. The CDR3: CSAPSPSGGKLDTQYF. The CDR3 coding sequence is TGCAGTGCTCCATCCCCGAGCGGGGGGAAGTTAGATACGCAGTATTTT.

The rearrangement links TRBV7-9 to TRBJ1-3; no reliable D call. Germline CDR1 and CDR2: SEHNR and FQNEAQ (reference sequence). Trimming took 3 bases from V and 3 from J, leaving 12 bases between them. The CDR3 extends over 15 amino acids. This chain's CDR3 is CASSFYTEFGNTIYF. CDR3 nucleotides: TGTGCCAGCAGCTTCTACACGGAATTTGGAAACACCATATATTTT. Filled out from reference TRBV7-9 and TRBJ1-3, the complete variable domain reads DTGVSQNPRHKITKRGQNVTFRCDPISEHNRLYWYRQTLGQGPEFLTYFQNEAQLEKSRLLSDRFSAERPKGSFSTLEIQRTEQGDSAMYLCASSFYTEFGNTIYFGEGSWLTVV.

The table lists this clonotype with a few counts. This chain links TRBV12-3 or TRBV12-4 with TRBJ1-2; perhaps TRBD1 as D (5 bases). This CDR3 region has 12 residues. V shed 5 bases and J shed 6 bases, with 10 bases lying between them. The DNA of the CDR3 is TGTGCCAGCAGTCCGGGACTAGATGGCTACACCTTC. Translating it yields CASSPGLDGYTF.

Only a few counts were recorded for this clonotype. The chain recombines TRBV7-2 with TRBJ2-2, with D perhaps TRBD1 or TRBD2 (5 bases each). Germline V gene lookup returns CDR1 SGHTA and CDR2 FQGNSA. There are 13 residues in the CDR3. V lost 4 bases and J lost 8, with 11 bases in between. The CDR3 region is CASSSYWGGELFF. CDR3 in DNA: TGTGCCAGCAGCTCCTATTGGGGGGGGGAGCTGTTTTTT.

CDR3 residues: CASSVGSGSSYNEQFF. CDR3 sequence (DNA): TGTGCCAGCAGCGTAGGTTCAGGGAGCTCCTACAATGAGCAGTTCTTC. V is TRBV9 and J is TRBJ2-1, with D possibly being TRBD1 or TRBD2 (5 bases each). The V and J ends lost 0 bases and 0 bases respectively, with 10 bases between them. CDR3 length: 16 amino acids. Germline V CDR1 and CDR2: SGDLS, YYNGEE.

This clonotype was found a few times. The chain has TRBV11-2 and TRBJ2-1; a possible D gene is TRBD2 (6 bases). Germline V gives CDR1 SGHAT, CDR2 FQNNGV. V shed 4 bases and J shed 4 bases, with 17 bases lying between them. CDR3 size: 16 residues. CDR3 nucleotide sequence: TGTGCCAGCAGCTCACCTAGCGCCGCAAAGTACAATGAGCAGTTCTTC. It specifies CASSSPSAAKYNEQFF.

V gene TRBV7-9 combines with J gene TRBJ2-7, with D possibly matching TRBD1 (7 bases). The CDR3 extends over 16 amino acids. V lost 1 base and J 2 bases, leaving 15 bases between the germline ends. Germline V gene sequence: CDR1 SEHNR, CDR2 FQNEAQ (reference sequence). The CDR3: CASSLGSGDRPYEQYF. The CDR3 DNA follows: TGTGCCAGCAGCTTAGGGTCGGGGGACAGACCCTACGAGCAGTACTTC.

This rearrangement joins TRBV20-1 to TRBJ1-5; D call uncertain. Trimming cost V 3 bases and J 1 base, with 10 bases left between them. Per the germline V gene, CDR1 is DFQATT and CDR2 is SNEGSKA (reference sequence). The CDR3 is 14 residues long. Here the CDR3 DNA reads TGCAGTGCTAGTTGGCCCAAGAGCAATCAGCCCCAGCATTTT. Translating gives CSASWPKSNQPQHF.

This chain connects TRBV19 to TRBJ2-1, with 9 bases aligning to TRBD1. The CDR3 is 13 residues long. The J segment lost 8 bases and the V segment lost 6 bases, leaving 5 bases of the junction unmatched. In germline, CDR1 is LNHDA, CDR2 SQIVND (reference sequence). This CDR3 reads CASRITGGHEQFF. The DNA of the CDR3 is TGTGCCAGTAGAATAACAGGGGGCCATGAGCAGTTCTTC.

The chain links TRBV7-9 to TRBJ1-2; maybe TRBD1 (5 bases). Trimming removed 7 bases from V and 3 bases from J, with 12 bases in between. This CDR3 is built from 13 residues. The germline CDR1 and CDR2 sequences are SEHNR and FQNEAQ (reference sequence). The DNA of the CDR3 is TGTGCCAGCATCAAGTGGGGCGACTATGGCTACACCTTC. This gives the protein CASIKWGDYGYTF.

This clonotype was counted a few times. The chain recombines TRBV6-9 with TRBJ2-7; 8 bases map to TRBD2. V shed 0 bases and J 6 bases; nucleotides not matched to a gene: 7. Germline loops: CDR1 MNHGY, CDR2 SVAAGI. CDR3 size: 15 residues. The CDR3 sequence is CASSYSISGSGEQYF. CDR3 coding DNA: TGTGCCAGCAGTTATTCGATCAGCGGGAGTGGCGAGCAGTACTTC.

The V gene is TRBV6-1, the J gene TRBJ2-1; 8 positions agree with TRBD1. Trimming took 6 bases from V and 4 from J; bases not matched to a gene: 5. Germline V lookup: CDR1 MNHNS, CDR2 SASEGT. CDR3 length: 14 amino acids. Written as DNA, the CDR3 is TGTGCCAGCAGCCGTTGGACAGGGTACAATGAGCAGTTCTTC. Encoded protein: CASSRWTGYNEQFF.

CDR3 coding DNA: TGTGCCAGCAGTGAACGAAATTACGAGCAGTACTTC. This translates into CASSERNYEQYF. This rearrangement joins TRBV2 to TRBJ2-7, with unresolved D. V was shortened by 2 bases and J by 4 bases, with 6 bases between the two germline ends. Per the germline V gene, CDR1 is SNHLY and CDR2 is FYNNEI. CDR3 length: 12 amino acids. The full variable domain, in which reference TRBV2 and TRBJ2-7 provide the parts outside the CDR3, is EPEVTQTPSHQVTQMGQEVILRCVPISNHLYFYWYRQILGQKVEFLVSFYNNEISEKSEIFDDQFSVERPDGSNFTLKIRSTKLEDSAMYFCASSERNYEQYFGPGTRLTVT.

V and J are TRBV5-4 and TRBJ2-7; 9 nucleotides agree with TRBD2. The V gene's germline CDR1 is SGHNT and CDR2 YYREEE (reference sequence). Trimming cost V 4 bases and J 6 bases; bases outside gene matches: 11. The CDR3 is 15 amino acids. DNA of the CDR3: TGTGCCAGCAGCCCACGGGGACTAGCATCTATCGAGCAGTACTTC. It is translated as CASSPRGLASIEQYF.

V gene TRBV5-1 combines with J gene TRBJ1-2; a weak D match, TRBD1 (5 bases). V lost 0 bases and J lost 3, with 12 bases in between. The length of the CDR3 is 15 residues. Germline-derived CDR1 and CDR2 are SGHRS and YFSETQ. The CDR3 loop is CASSLGQGRYYGYTF. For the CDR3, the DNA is TGCGCCAGCAGCTTGGGGCAGGGCCGATACTATGGCTACACCTTC.

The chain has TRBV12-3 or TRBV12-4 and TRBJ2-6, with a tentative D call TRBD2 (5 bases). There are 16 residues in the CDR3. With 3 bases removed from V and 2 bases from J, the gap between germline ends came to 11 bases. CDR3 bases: TGTGCCAGCAGTTTGGACGGAGCGGCTGGGGCCAACGTCCTGACTTTC. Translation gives CASSLDGAAGANVLTF.

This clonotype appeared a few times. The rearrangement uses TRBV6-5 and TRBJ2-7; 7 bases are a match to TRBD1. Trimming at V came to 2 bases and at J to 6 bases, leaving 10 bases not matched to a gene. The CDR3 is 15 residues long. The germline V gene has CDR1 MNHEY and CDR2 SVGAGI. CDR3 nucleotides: TGTGCCAGCAGTTACAGACAGGGTTGGGGCTCCGAGCAGTACTTC. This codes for CASSYRQGWGSEQYF.

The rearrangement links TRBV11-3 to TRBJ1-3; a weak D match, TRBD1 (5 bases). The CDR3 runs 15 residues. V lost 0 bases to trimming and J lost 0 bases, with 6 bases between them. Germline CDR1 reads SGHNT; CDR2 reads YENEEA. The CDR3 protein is CASSLEGDSGNTIYF. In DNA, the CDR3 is TGTGCCAGCAGCTTAGAGGGGGACTCTGGAAACACCATATATTTT.

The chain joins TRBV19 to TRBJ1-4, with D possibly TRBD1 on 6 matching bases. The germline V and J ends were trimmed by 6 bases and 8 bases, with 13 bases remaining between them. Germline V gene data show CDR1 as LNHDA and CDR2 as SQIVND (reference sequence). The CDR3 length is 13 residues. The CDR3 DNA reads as TGTGCCAGTAGGCCAGGGACACTCGAAAAACTGTTTTTT. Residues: CASRPGTLEKLFF.

The CDR3 nucleotides are TGTGCCAGCAGCCAAGGGCAGGGAGACACTGAAGCTTTCTTT. Translating gives CASSQGQGDTEAFF. The rearrangement uses TRBV3-1 and TRBJ1-1; D is possibly TRBD1 (5 bases). V lost 1 base and J 3 bases, leaving 9 bases between the germline ends. Germline V lookup: CDR1 LGHDT, CDR2 YNNKEL (reference sequence). The CDR3 extends over 14 amino acids.

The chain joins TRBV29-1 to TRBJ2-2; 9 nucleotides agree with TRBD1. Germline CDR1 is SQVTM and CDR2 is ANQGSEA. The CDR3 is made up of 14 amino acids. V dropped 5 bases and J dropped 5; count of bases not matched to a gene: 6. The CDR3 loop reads CSVHGTGLTGELFF. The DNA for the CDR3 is TGCAGCGTTCACGGGACAGGGTTGACCGGGGAGCTGTTTTTT.

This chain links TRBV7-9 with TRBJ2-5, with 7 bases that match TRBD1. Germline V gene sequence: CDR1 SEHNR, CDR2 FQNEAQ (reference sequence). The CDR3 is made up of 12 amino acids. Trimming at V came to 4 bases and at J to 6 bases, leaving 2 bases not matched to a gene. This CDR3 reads CASSSTGKTQYF. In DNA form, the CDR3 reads TGTGCCAGCAGCTCGACAGGGAAGACCCAGTACTTC.

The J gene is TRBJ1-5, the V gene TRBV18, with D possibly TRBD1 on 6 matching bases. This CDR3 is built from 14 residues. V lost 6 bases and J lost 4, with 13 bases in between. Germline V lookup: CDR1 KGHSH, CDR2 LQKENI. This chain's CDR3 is CASSPGGPNQPQHF. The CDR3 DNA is TGTGCCAGCTCTCCGGGGGGGCCTAATCAGCCCCAGCATTTT.